The clone carrying this TCR beta chain showed up just a few times. As yet, its antigen is unknown. The CDR3 has 15 residues. Germline CDR1 MDHEN, CDR2 SYDVKM. V lost 7 bases, J lost 2 bases, and 10 bases stayed unmatched. The sample belongs to a study of response to subunit inactivated influenza vaccine. Whole-study results and caveats: A suggestion made by the authors is that each seasonal influenza vaccination recruits few new T cells.

Each CDR3 protein gets one entry after TCRdb re-called the RT-PCR reads with MiXCR. The table shows about 160,000 distinct CDR3 sequences, with 11% occurring only once. The source is a man aged 50 or older who received an inactivated influenza vaccine. The material was non-naive T cells sorted from PBMCs, obtained roughly 6 weeks after vaccination. The chain has TRBV28 and TRBJ2-5, with TRBD1 identical over 7 bases. The CDR3 nucleotides read TGTGCCAGCAAAAGGGGGCGGGCACCTCAAGAGACCCAGTACTTC. This codes for CASKRGRAPQETQYF.